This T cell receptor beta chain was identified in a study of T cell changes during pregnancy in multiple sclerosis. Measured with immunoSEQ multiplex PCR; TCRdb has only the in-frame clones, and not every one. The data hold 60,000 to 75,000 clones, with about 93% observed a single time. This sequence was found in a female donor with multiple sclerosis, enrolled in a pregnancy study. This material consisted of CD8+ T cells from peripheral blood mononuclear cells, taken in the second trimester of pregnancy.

The CDR3 DNA follows: TGTGCCAGCAGCGCGTCGTCCTACGAGCAGTACTTC. It encodes CASSASSYEQYF. The chain couples TRBV5-6 to TRBJ2-7, with D unresolved. CDR1 and CDR2 from the germline V gene are SGHDT and YYEEEE. The CDR3 runs 12 residues. The germline V and J ends were trimmed by 4 bases and 1 base, with 6 bases remaining between them.